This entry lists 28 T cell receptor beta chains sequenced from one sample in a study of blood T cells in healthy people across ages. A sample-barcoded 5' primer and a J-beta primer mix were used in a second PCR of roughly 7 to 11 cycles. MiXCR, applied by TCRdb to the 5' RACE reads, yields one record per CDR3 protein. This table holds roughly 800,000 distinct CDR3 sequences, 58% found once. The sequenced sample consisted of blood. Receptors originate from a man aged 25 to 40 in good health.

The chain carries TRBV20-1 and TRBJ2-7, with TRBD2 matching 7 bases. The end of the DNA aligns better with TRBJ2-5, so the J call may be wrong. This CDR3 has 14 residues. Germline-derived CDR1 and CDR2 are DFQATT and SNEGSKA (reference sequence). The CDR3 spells CSASRAGTAETQYF. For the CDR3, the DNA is TGCAGTGCTAGTCGAGCGGGGACTGCCGAGACCCAGTACTTC.

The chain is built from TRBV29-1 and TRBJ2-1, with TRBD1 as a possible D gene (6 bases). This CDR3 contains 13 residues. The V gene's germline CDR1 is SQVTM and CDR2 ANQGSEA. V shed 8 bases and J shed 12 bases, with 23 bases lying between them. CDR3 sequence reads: CSTREQQGRVQFF. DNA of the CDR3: TGCAGCACCCGGGAACAACAGGGAAGGGTGCAGTTCTTC.

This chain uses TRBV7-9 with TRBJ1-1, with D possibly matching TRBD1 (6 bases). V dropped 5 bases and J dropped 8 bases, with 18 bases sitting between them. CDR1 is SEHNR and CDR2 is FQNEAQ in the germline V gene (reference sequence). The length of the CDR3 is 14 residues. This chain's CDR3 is CASSHRGPTEEAFF. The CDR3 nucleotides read TGTGCCAGCAGCCATCGGGGGCCGACAGAAGAAGCTTTCTTT.

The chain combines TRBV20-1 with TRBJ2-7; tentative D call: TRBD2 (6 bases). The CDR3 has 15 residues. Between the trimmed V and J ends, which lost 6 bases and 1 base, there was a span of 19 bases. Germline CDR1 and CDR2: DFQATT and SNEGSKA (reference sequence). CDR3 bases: TGCAGTGCGCTGGAAAACGGCGGGGCTTCCTACGAGCAGTACTTC. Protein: CSALENGGASYEQYF.

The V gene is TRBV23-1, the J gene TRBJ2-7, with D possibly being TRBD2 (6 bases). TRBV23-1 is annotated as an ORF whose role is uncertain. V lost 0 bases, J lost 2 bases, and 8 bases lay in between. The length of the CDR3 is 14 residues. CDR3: CASSQSEGTYEQYF. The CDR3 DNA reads TGCGCCAGCAGTCAATCGGAGGGAACCTACGAGCAGTACTTC.

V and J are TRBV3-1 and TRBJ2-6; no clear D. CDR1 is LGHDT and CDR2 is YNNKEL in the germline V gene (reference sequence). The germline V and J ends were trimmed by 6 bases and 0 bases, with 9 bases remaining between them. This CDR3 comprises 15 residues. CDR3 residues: CASSPEHSGANVLTF. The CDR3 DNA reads TGTGCCAGCAGTCCGGAACACTCTGGGGCCAACGTCCTGACTTTC.

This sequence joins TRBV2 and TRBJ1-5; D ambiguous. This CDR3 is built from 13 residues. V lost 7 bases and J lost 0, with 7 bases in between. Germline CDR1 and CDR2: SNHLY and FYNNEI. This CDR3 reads CASTGISNQPQHF. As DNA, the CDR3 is TGTGCCAGCACGGGGATTAGCAATCAGCCCCAGCATTTT. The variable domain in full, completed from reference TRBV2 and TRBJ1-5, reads EPEVTQTPSHQVTQMGQEVILRCVPISNHLYFYWYRQILGQKVEFLVSFYNNEISEKSEIFDDQFSVERPDGSNFTLKIRSTKLEDSAMYFCASTGISNQPQHFGDGTRLSIL.

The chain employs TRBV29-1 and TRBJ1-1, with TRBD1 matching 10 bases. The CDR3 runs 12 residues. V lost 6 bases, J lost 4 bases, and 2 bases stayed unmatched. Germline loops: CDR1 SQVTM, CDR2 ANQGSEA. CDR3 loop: CSVRTGGTEAFF. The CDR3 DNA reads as TGCAGCGTGAGGACAGGGGGCACTGAAGCTTTCTTT.

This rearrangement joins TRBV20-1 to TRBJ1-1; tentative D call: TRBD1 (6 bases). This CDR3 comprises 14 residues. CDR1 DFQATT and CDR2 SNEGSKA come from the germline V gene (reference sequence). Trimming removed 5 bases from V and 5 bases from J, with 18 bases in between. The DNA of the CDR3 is TGCAGTGCTCCGATCGGGGGCTTTAGGACTGAAGCTTTCTTT. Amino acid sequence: CSAPIGGFRTEAFF.

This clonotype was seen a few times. CDR3 protein: CASSKSPGTSSEQFF. CDR3 coding DNA: TGTGCCAGCAGCAAGTCCCCCGGGACTAGCAGTGAGCAGTTCTTC. The chain recombines TRBV27 with TRBJ2-1, with 9 bases lining up with TRBD2. J lost 9 bases, V lost 6 bases, and 12 bases had no gene match. This CDR3 spans 15 amino acids. Germline assignment: CDR1 MNHEY and CDR2 SMNVEV (reference sequence).

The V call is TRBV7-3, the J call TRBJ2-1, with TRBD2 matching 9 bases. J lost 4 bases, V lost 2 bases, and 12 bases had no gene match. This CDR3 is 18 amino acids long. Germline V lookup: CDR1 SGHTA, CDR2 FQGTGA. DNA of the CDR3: TGTGCCAGCAGCTTACAGGGTCCGCGGGGGGGCCCGTACAATGAGCAGTTCTTC. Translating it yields CASSLQGPRGGPYNEQFF.

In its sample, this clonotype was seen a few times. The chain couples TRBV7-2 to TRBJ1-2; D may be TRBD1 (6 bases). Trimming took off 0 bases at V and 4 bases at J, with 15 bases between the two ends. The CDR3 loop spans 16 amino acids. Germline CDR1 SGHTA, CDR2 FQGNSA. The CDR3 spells CASSLARTVSGYGYTF. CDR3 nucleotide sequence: TGTGCCAGCAGCTTAGCCCGGACAGTGTCGGGCTATGGCTACACCTTC.

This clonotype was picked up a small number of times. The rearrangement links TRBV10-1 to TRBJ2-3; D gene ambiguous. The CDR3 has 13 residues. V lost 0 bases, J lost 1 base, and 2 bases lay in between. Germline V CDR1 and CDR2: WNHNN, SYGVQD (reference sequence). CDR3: CASSESGTDTQYF. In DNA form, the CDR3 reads TGCGCCAGCAGTGAGTCGGGCACAGATACGCAGTATTTT.

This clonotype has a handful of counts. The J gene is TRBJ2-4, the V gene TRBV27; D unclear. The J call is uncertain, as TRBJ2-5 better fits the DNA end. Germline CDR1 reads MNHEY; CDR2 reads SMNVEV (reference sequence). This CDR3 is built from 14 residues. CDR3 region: CASSSFPAQETQYF. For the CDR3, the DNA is TGTGCCAGCAGTTCTTTTCCGGCGCAAGAGACCCAGTACTTC.

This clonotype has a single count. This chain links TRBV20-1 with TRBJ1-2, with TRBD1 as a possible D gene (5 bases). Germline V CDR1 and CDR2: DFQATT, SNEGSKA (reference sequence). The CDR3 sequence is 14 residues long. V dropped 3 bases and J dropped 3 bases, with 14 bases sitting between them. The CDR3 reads CSARRGWGDYGYTF. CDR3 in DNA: TGCAGTGCTAGGAGAGGATGGGGCGACTATGGCTACACCTTC.

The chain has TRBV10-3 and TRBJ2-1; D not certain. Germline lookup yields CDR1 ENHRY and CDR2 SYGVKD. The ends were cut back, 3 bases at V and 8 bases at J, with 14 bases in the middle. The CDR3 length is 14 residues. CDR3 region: CAISEGKVVDEQFF. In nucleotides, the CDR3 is TGTGCCATCAGTGAAGGGAAGGTAGTAGATGAGCAGTTCTTC.

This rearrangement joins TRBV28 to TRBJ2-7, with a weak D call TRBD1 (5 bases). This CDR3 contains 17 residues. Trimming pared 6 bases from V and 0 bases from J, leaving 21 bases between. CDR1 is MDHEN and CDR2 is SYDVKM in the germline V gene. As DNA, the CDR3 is TGTGCCAGCAGCCCGGTCCTCCGGACAACCAACTCCTACGAGCAGTACTTC. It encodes CASSPVLRTTNSYEQYF.

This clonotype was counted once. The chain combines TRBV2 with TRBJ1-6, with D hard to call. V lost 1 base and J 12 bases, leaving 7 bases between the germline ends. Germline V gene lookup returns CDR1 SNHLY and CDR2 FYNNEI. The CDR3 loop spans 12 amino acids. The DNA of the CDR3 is TGTGCCAGCAGTGAAGGTTGGGGACCCCTCCACTTT. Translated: CASSEGWGPLHF.

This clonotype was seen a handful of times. CDR3 amino acids: CSASPGTNSPLHF. The DNA of the CDR3 is TGCAGTGCTAGTCCTGGAACGAATTCACCCCTCCACTTT. V and J are TRBV20-1 and TRBJ1-6, with D hard to call. The germline CDR1 and CDR2 sequences are DFQATT and SNEGSKA (reference sequence). Trimming stripped 3 bases from V and 7 bases from J, with 10 bases between. The CDR3 consists of 13 residues.

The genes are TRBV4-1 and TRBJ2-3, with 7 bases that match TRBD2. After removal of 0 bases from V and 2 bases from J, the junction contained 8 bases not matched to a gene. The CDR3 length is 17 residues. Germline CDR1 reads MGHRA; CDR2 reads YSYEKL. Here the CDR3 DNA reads TGCGCCAGCAGCCAAGAGGGGGGGGGACGGTACACAGATACGCAGTATTTT. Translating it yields CASSQEGGGRYTDTQYF.

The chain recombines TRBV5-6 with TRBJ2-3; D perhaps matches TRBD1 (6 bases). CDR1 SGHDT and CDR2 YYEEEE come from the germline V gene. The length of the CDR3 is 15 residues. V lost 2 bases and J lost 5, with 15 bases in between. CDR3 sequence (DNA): TGTGCCAGCAGCTTTTGGGGGCAGGGAGTAGATACGCAGTATTTT. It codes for CASSFWGQGVDTQYF.

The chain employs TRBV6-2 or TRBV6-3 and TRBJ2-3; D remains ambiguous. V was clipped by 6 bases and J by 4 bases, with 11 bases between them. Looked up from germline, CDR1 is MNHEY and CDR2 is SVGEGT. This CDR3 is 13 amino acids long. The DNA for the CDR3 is TGTGCCAGCAGCCGCCTCGGTCCAGATACGCAGTATTTT. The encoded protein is CASSRLGPDTQYF.

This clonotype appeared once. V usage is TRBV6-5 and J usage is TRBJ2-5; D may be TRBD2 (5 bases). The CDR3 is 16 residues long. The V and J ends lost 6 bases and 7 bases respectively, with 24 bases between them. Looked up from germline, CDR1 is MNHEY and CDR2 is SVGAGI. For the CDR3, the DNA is TGTGCCAGCAGCCGGTCGGGTCCACCCGGGATGCGGACCCAGTACTTC. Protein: CASSRSGPPGMRTQYF.

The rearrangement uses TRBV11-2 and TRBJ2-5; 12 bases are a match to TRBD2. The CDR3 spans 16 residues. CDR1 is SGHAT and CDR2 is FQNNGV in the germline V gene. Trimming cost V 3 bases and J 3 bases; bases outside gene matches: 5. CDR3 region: CASSFGTSGPKETQYF. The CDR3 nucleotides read TGTGCCAGCAGCTTTGGGACTAGCGGGCCTAAAGAGACCCAGTACTTC.

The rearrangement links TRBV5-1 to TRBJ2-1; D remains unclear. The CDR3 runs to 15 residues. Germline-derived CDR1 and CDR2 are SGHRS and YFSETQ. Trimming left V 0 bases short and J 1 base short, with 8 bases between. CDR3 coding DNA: TGCGCCAGCAGCTTGGCCGTTGATTCCTACAATGAGCAGTTCTTC. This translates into CASSLAVDSYNEQFF. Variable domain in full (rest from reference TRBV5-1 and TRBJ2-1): KAGVTQTPRYLIKTRGQQVTLSCSPISGHRSVSWYQQTPGQGLQFLFEYFSETQRNKGNFPGRFSGRQFSNSRSEMNVSTLELGDSALYLCASSLAVDSYNEQFFGPGTRLTVL.

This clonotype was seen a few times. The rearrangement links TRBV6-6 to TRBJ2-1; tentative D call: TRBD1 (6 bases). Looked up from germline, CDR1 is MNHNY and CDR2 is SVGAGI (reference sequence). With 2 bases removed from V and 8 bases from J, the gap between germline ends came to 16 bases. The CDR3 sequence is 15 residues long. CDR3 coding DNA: TGTGCCAGCAGTTACCACCAGGGGAGACTCTATGAGCAGTTCTTC. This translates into CASSYHQGRLYEQFF.

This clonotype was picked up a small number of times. CDR3 region: CASSLEGPTAPLHF. Written as DNA, the CDR3 is TGTGCCAGCAGCTTAGAGGGTCCGACAGCGCCCCTCCACTTT. The rearrangement joins TRBV7-8 to TRBJ1-6, with D perhaps TRBD1 (5 bases). The V end lost 1 base, the J end lost 13 bases, and 14 bases lay between the germline ends. The CDR3 loop spans 14 amino acids. Germline V lookup: CDR1 SGHVS, CDR2 FQNEAQ.

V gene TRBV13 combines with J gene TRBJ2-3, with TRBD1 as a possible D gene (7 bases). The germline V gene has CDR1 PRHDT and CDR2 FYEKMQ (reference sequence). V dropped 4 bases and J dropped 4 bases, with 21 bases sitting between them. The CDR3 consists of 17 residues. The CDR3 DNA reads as TGTGCCAGCAGCTCCGTCGGCGGGGACAGATACTCAGATACGCAGTATTTT. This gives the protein CASSSVGGDRYSDTQYF. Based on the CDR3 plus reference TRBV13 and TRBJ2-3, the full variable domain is AAGVIQSPRHLIKEKRETATLKCYPIPRHDTVYWYQQGPGQDPQFLISFYEKMQSDKGSIPDRFSAQQFSDYHSELNMSSLELGDSALYFCASSSVGGDRYSDTQYFGPGTRLTVL.